This entry describes one TCR beta chain. This CDR3 spans 17 amino acids. Per germline, CDR1 ENHRY and CDR2 SYGVKD. Trimming stripped 3 bases from V and 2 bases from J, with 19 bases between. TCRdb keeps only in-frame clones here, not all; method: immunoSEQ multiplex PCR. The table has about 98,000 clones, 82% seen once. This record comes from a study of radiotherapy plus CTLA-4 blockade in lung cancer. The source of this sequence is a human donor with non-small cell lung cancer who had a partial response to radiotherapy plus ipilimumab. The sequencing here drew on peripheral blood, taken from a patient treated with radiotherapy plus ipilimumab. The chain employs TRBV10-3 and TRBJ1-2; perhaps TRBD1 as D (5 bases). CDR3 loop: CAISDRGRGGPNYGYTF. Written as DNA, the CDR3 is TGTGCCATCAGTGATCGGGGTAGGGGAGGACCCAACTATGGCTACACCTTC.